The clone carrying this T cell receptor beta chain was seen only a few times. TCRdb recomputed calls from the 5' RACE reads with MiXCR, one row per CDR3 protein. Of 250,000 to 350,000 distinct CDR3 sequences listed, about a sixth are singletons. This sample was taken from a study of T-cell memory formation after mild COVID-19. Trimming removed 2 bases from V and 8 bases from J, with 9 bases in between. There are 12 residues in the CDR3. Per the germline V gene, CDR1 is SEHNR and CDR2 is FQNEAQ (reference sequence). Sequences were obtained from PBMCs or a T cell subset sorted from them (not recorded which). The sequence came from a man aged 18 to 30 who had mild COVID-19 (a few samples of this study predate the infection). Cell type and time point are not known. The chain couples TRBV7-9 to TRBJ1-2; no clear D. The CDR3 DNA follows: TGTGCCAGCAGCTTAAAGCAGCAAGGCTACACCTTC. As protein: CASSLKQQGYTF. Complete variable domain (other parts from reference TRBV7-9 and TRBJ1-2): DTGVSQNPRHKITKRGQNVTFRCDPISEHNRLYWYRQTLGQGPEFLTYFQNEAQLEKSRLLSDRFSAERPKGSFSTLEIQRTEQGDSAMYLCASSLKQQGYTFGSGTRLTVV.